These T cell receptor beta chains were read from a single sample in a study of T cell responses to AZD1222 COVID-19 vaccine. Only in-frame clones appear in the TCRdb table, and some are missing; sequencing was by immunoSEQ multiplex PCR. The table includes approximately 110,000 clones, 88% detected once. The material sequenced was peripheral blood, taken on day 0 of AZD1222 vaccination. Receptor source: an adult in good health. CDR3s include the opening cysteine and the closing phenylalanine or tryptophan.

V	J	CDR3
TRBV10-3	TRBJ2-3	CAIEMRAGSGDTQYF
TRBV7-2	TRBJ2-5	CASAKDRGGETQYF
TRBV7-2	TRBJ2-3	CASSLEVSSGSSDTQYF
TRBV5-6	TRBJ2-7	CASSLGTGTYEQYF
TRBV6-5	TRBJ2-3	CASSYSGGSSTDTQYF
TRBV6-5	TRBJ2-7	CASSYYEQYF
TRBV18	TRBJ1-1	CASSPFDSGGTEAFF
TRBV7-2	TRBJ1-6	CASSLVAQGASPLHF
TRBV2	TRBJ2-7	CATQHPQGSDEQYF
TRBV7-3	TRBJ2-7	CASSLMHSSYEQYF
TRBV6-2/TRBV6-3	TRBJ1-1	CASSSDRATEAFF
TRBV19	TRBJ1-6	CASSETTYNSPLHF
TRBV18	TRBJ1-1	CASSRQGLKNTEAFF
TRBV12-3/TRBV12-4	TRBJ2-1	CASSLAGTTEQFF
TRBV11-1	TRBJ2-4	CASSRNLGDIQYF
TRBV7-9	TRBJ1-1	CASSLSRGSTEAFF
TRBV2	TRBJ2-5	CASSYSQETQYF
TRBV6-5	TRBJ2-5	CASKPPVEETQYF
TRBV11-3	TRBJ2-3	CASSPRTGDLDTQYF
TRBV4-1	TRBJ2-1	CASSQETGQGFTPHNEQFF
TRBV19	TRBJ1-1	CASSYRVTEAFF
TRBV7-2	TRBJ2-5	CASSVGGAQETQYF
TRBV2	TRBJ1-6	CASSEQGDGSPLHF
TRBV4-3	TRBJ2-5	CASSREGLGETQYF
TRBV19	TRBJ2-3	CASNDGQGPQYF
TRBV6-2/TRBV6-3	TRBJ2-1	CASSYLDSGAYEQFF
TRBV4-1	TRBJ2-1	CASSLLTSSGEQFF